These 19 T cell receptor beta chains originate from one sample sequenced in a study of cytomegalovirus exposure and HLA in healthy donors. The protocol was immunoSEQ multiplex PCR, while the TCRdb copy is restricted to in-frame clones and leaves out a portion. There are 300,000 to 350,000 clones in the sample; 88% occur only once, and over 0.9% lies in the top ten. Sequencing was carried out using PBMCs. Receptors were obtained from a young man in good health and CMV-seronegative.

The chain employs TRBV6-1 and TRBJ1-5, with D maybe TRBD1 (5 bases). The CDR3 loop spans 14 amino acids. Trimming pared 4 bases from V and 7 bases from J, leaving 14 bases between. CDR1 is MNHNS and CDR2 is SASEGT in the germline V gene. CDR3 protein: CASSVTGLAQPQHF. The CDR3, as DNA: TGTGCCAGCAGTGTTACAGGATTAGCCCAGCCCCAGCATTTT.

V usage is TRBV5-1 and J usage is TRBJ2-7; TRBD1 is a possible D gene (5 bases). Germline V lookup: CDR1 SGHRS, CDR2 YFSETQ. V lost 5 bases to trimming and J lost 3 bases, with 15 bases between them. The CDR3 runs 14 residues. The CDR3 bases are TGCGCCAGCAGTTACTTGGAAGGGGACTACGAGCAGTACTTC. It is translated as CASSYLEGDYEQYF.

This clone was seen only once. The V and J genes are TRBV2 and TRBJ1-4, with 12 bases that match TRBD1. Losses at the gene ends were 8 bases for V and 8 bases for J; bases not matched to a gene: 9. CDR3 length: 15 residues. Germline CDR1 reads SNHLY; CDR2 reads FYNNEI. The DNA for the CDR3 is TGTGCCAGCTCCCTAGGGGGGACAGGGGGCGAAAAACTGTTTTTT. It codes for CASSLGGTGGEKLFF.

This clone is a singleton in its sample. CDR3 amino acids: CASSILLGSSYEQYF. DNA for the CDR3: TGTGCCAGTAGTATCCTTCTTGGGAGCTCCTACGAGCAGTACTTC. The gene calls are TRBV19 and TRBJ2-7, with D tentatively TRBD2 (5 bases). Per the germline V gene, CDR1 is LNHDA and CDR2 is SQIVND (reference sequence). The CDR3 has 15 residues. Deletions cut 3 bases from V and 0 bases from J, with 12 bases between.

This chain connects TRBV29-1 to TRBJ2-7; D uncertain. The CDR3 is 11 amino acids. Germline CDR1 SQVTM, CDR2 ANQGSEA. V lost 6 bases and J 0 bases, leaving 6 bases between the germline ends. CDR3 nucleotide sequence: TGCAGCGTACAGAGCTCCTACGAGCAGTACTTC. Translation: CSVQSSYEQYF.

The rearrangement joins TRBV6-6 to TRBJ1-1; D is possibly TRBD1 (5 bases). CDR3 length: 13 amino acids. In germline, CDR1 is MNHNY, CDR2 SVGAGI (reference sequence). Trimming removed 5 bases from V and 4 bases from J, with 11 bases in between. The CDR3 DNA is TGTGCCAGCAGTCTACAGGATTTCACTGAAGCTTTCTTT. It encodes CASSLQDFTEAFF.

The chain has TRBV7-9 and TRBJ2-7, with 7 bases lining up with TRBD1. The CDR3 consists of 15 residues. J lost 3 bases, V lost 4 bases, and 9 bases had no gene match. The germline CDR1 and CDR2 sequences are SEHNR and FQNEAQ (reference sequence). The CDR3 nucleotides read TGTGCCAGCAGCTCACTGACAGGGAACGACTACGAGCAGTACTTC. Amino acids: CASSSLTGNDYEQYF.

This chain connects TRBV5-1 to TRBJ1-2; a possible D gene is TRBD1 (5 bases). Germline assignment: CDR1 SGHRS and CDR2 YFSETQ. Deletions cut 4 bases from V and 2 bases from J, with 18 bases between. This CDR3 spans 16 amino acids. The CDR3 nucleotides are TGCGCCAGCAGCCCGGGGGGAGCGCAGGGAAACTATGGCTACACCTTC. Its protein product is CASSPGGAQGNYGYTF.

The V and J genes are TRBV6-6 and TRBJ2-7, with 10 bases that match TRBD2. Trimming cost V 6 bases and J 2 bases; bases outside gene matches: 1. The germline gives CDR1 MNHNY, CDR2 SVGAGI (reference sequence). There are 13 residues in the CDR3. Here the CDR3 DNA reads TGTGCCAGCAGCCTAGCGGGGGCCTACGAGCAGTACTTC. Translating it yields CASSLAGAYEQYF.

This chain connects TRBV7-6 to TRBJ1-2; 8 positions match TRBD1. This CDR3 comprises 15 residues. Germline V gene sequence: CDR1 SGHVS, CDR2 FNYEAQ. Trimming took 5 bases from V and 5 from J; bases not matched to a gene: 10. CDR3 nucleotides: TGTGCCAGCAGCCCGGGACAGGTGGACTTATATGGCTACACCTTC. Translation gives CASSPGQVDLYGYTF.

This chain joins TRBV5-4 and TRBJ2-4, with D possibly TRBD1 on 6 matching bases. The length of the CDR3 is 14 residues. CDR1 and CDR2 (germline): SGHNT, YYREEE (reference sequence). The V end was cut by 2 bases, the J end by 2 bases, with 8 bases between. The CDR3 nucleotides are TGTGCCAGCAGCTTACAGGGTACCAAAAACATTCAGTACTTC. Translation: CASSLQGTKNIQYF.

The V and J genes are TRBV13 and TRBJ2-3; D gene unclear. With 0 bases removed from V and 14 bases from J, the gap between germline ends came to 15 bases. The CDR3 loop spans 13 amino acids. The V gene's germline CDR1 is PRHDT and CDR2 FYEKMQ (reference sequence). The CDR3 nucleotides are TGTGCCAGCAGCTTAGGTTCCGACGCTCAGGTGTATTTT. This sequence encodes CASSLGSDAQVYF.

This chain links TRBV5-8 with TRBJ2-1, with 10 bases lining up with TRBD2. Germline CDR1 SGHTS, CDR2 YDEGEE. With 2 bases clipped from V and 4 bases from J, the junction kept 3 bases outside the gene matches. The CDR3 loop spans 15 amino acids. The CDR3 sequence is CASSFSGGPYNEQFF. The CDR3 nucleotides are TGTGCCAGCAGCTTTAGCGGGGGGCCTTACAATGAGCAGTTCTTC.

V usage is TRBV6-5 and J usage is TRBJ2-1; D is ambiguous. CDR1 and CDR2 (germline): MNHEY, SVGAGI. There are 14 residues in the CDR3. Trimming stripped 2 bases from V and 7 bases from J, with 12 bases between. CDR3: CASSYLGTRNEQFF. Written as DNA, the CDR3 is TGTGCCAGCAGTTACCTTGGAACCAGGAATGAGCAGTTCTTC.

In regard to this clone: Other DNA sequences of this sample code for an identical CDR3. The rearrangement uses TRBV5-1 and TRBJ1-3; 7 bases are shared with TRBD1. CDR1 SGHRS and CDR2 YFSETQ come from the germline V gene. The trim removed 2 bases at V and 3 bases at J, leaving 2 bases unmatched. This CDR3 has 14 residues. CDR3 bases: TGCGCCAGCAGCTTAGGGGGCGGTGGAAACACCATATATTTT. This sequence encodes CASSLGGGGNTIYF.

The J gene is TRBJ2-2, the V gene TRBV28; TRBD1 matches 8 bases. From germline, CDR1 is MDHEN and CDR2 SYDVKM. Germline trimming cut 6 bases from V and 5 bases from J; bases unmatched to any gene: 11. The CDR3 spans 16 residues. For the CDR3, the DNA is TGTGCCAGCAGACTACTCGGACAGGGCGGAACCGGGGAGCTGTTTTTT. This gives the protein CASRLLGQGGTGELFF.

The gene calls are TRBV7-8 and TRBJ1-5; 8 bases are a match to TRBD1. The CDR3 loop spans 14 amino acids. Unmatched junction bases numbered 0, after V lost 0 bases and J lost 5 bases. From germline, CDR1 is SGHVS and CDR2 FQNEAQ. CDR3 residues: CASSLATGDQPQHF. The DNA of the CDR3 is TGTGCCAGCAGCTTAGCGACAGGGGATCAGCCCCAGCATTTT.

The J gene is TRBJ1-2, the V gene TRBV5-6, with TRBD1 matching over 10 bases. The CDR3 runs 13 residues. Germline V gene sequence: CDR1 SGHDT, CDR2 YYEEEE. Trimming took 3 bases from V and 7 from J; bases not matched to a gene: 3. In DNA form, the CDR3 reads TGTGCCAGCAGCTCCCGGGACAGGGGTGGCTACACCTTC. Protein sequence: CASSSRDRGGYTF.

The chain carries TRBV15 and TRBJ2-3; the D gene is possibly TRBD2 (5 bases). This CDR3 is 17 amino acids long. The V and J ends lost 5 bases and 2 bases respectively, with 20 bases between them. Germline loops: CDR1 LNHNV, CDR2 YYDKDF (reference sequence). The CDR3 region has the DNA TGTGCCACCAGCTGGCCAAATGGCGGGTCCCCCACAGATACGCAGTATTTT. Protein: CATSWPNGGSPTDTQYF.